This is a list of T cell receptor beta chains from one sample in a study of CD8+CD57+ T cells in acquired aplastic anemia. TCRdb re-called the reads through MiXCR, storing one row per CDR3 protein. Of more than 150,000 distinct CDR3 sequences in the sample, less than 65% were seen once. The sample consisted of sorted CD4+, CD8+, or CD8+CD57+ T cells (not recorded which) from PBMCs. Receptor source: a human donor with severe aplastic anemia or a healthy control (not recorded which). CDR3s include the opening cysteine and the closing phenylalanine or tryptophan. D genes are given only for firm matches. The listing skips clone size in some rows; elsewhere it reads once, few, many or a size class.

j_call: TRBJ2-5; d_call: TRBD1; clone_size: many; v_call: TRBV24-1; cdr3_aa: CATSVRTGVSTQETQYF; cdr3_nt: TGTGCCACCAGTGTCCGGACAGGGGTCTCGACCCAAGAGACCCAGTACTTC
j_call: TRBJ1-2; d_call: NA; clone_size: NA; v_call: TRBV9; cdr3_aa: CASSQYRGDYGYTF; cdr3_nt: TGTGCCAGCAGCCAATATAGGGGGGACTATGGCTACACCTTC
j_call: TRBJ2-7; d_call: NA; clone_size: NA; v_call: TRBV10-1; cdr3_aa: CASSGGSGPYYEQYF; cdr3_nt: TGCGCCAGCAGTGGGGGCAGCGGGCCGTACTACGAGCAGTACTTC
j_call: TRBJ1-4; d_call: NA; clone_size: few; v_call: TRBV7-3; cdr3_aa: CASSFGGEGEKLFF; cdr3_nt: TGCGCCAGCAGCTTTGGAGGGGAGGGCGAAAAACTGTTTTTT
j_call: TRBJ2-7; d_call: TRBD1; clone_size: NA; v_call: TRBV7-9; cdr3_aa: CASSPGRQGANF; cdr3_nt: TGTGCCAGCAGCCCCGGAAGACAGGGGGCGAACTTC
j_call: TRBJ2-7; d_call: NA; clone_size: NA; v_call: TRBV7-3; cdr3_aa: CASSLVSLKNEQYF; cdr3_nt: TGTGCCAGCAGCTTAGTTTCTCTTAAAAACGAGCAGTACTTC
j_call: TRBJ1-5; d_call: TRBD1; clone_size: once; v_call: TRBV15; cdr3_aa: CATSRKDRGSNQPQHF; cdr3_nt: TGTGCCACCAGCAGGAAGGACAGGGGTAGCAATCAGCCCCAGCATTTT
j_call: TRBJ1-1; d_call: TRBD1; clone_size: once; v_call: TRBV7-9; cdr3_aa: CASSPGGEAFF; cdr3_nt: TGTGCCAGCAGCCCAGGGGGCGAAGCTTTCTTT
j_call: TRBJ2-1; d_call: TRBD1; clone_size: NA; v_call: TRBV10-1; cdr3_aa: CASSQRDREHNEQFF; cdr3_nt: TGCGCCAGCAGCCAACGGGACAGGGAACACAATGAGCAGTTCTTC
j_call: TRBJ2-7; d_call: NA; clone_size: NA; v_call: TRBV4-1; cdr3_aa: CASRGAVRGSYEQYF; cdr3_nt: TGCGCCAGCAGAGGGGCAGTGAGGGGCTCCTACGAGCAGTACTTC
j_call: TRBJ1-2; d_call: TRBD1; clone_size: NA; v_call: TRBV2; cdr3_aa: CASLQGARPGYTF; cdr3_nt: TGTGCCAGCTTACAGGGGGCGCGTCCTGGCTACACCTTC
j_call: TRBJ1-1; d_call: TRBD1; clone_size: many; v_call: TRBV14; cdr3_aa: CASSQLKGQGNTEAFF; cdr3_nt: TGTGCCAGCAGCCAACTTAAAGGACAGGGGAACACTGAAGCTTTCTTT
j_call: TRBJ1-2; d_call: NA; clone_size: NA; v_call: TRBV6-2/TRBV6-3; cdr3_aa: CASSYSGARSDGYTF; cdr3_nt: TGTGCCAGCAGTTACTCAGGGGCCAGATCCGATGGCTACACCTTC
j_call: TRBJ2-7; d_call: NA; clone_size: few; v_call: TRBV7-9; cdr3_aa: CASSPGYGVDEQYF; cdr3_nt: TGTGCCAGCAGCCCTGGGTACGGGGTCGACGAGCAGTACTTC
j_call: TRBJ2-3; d_call: NA; clone_size: NA; v_call: TRBV10-1; cdr3_aa: CASSESRSGTDTQYF; cdr3_nt: TGCGCCAGCAGTGAGTCTAGATCTGGGACAGATACGCAGTATTTT
j_call: TRBJ2-3; d_call: NA; clone_size: NA; v_call: TRBV19; cdr3_aa: CASSPLRSRTDTQYF; cdr3_nt: TGTGCCAGTAGCCCCCTGCGGAGTCGCACAGATACGCAGTATTTT
j_call: TRBJ1-1; d_call: NA; clone_size: few; v_call: TRBV30; cdr3_aa: CAWSAGRGGRTEAFF; cdr3_nt: TGTGCCTGGAGTGCCGGTCGAGGGGGGAGGACTGAAGCTTTCTTT
j_call: TRBJ2-1; d_call: NA; clone_size: NA; v_call: TRBV25-1; cdr3_aa: CASSESGREQHEQFF; cdr3_nt: TGTGCCAGCAGTGAATCCGGAAGGGAACAGCATGAGCAGTTCTTC
j_call: TRBJ2-7; d_call: NA; clone_size: once; v_call: TRBV10-3; cdr3_aa: CAISVGGRGPYGQYF; cdr3_nt: TGTGCCATCAGTGTGGGAGGTAGGGGCCCCTACGGGCAGTACTTC
j_call: TRBJ1-2; d_call: TRBD1; clone_size: NA; v_call: TRBV20-1; cdr3_aa: CSAGGGQGNYGYTF; cdr3_nt: TGCAGTGCCGGGGGGGGACAGGGTAACTATGGCTACACCTTC
j_call: TRBJ1-2; d_call: NA; clone_size: many; v_call: TRBV11-2; cdr3_aa: CASSYSQGSDGYTF; cdr3_nt: TGTGCCAGCAGCTACTCGCAGGGGTCGGATGGCTACACCTTC
j_call: TRBJ2-7; d_call: TRBD2; clone_size: NA; v_call: TRBV5-4; cdr3_aa: CASKLAGGPYEQYF; cdr3_nt: TGTGCCAGTAAGCTAGCGGGGGGCCCCTACGAGCAGTACTTC
j_call: TRBJ1-1; d_call: NA; clone_size: many; v_call: TRBV19; cdr3_aa: CASSKGSVGAFF; cdr3_nt: TGTGCCAGTAGTAAAGGGTCCGTCGGAGCTTTCTTT
j_call: TRBJ1-5; d_call: NA; clone_size: once; v_call: TRBV20-1; cdr3_aa: CSARDSPVQQPQHF; cdr3_nt: TGCAGTGCTAGAGACTCCCCGGTCCAGCAGCCCCAGCATTTT
j_call: TRBJ1-1; d_call: NA; clone_size: NA; v_call: TRBV7-2; cdr3_aa: CASSLAISGERNEAFF; cdr3_nt: TGTGCCAGCAGTCTAGCGATCTCCGGGGAGCGAAATGAAGCTTTCTTT
j_call: TRBJ1-1; d_call: NA; clone_size: NA; v_call: TRBV2; cdr3_aa: CARRTQTNTEAFF; cdr3_nt: TGTGCCCGTCGGACGCAGACGAACACTGAAGCTTTCTTT
j_call: TRBJ1-4; d_call: TRBD1; clone_size: medium-sized; v_call: TRBV10-3; cdr3_aa: CAISGTDNEKLFF; cdr3_nt: TGTGCCATTTCCGGGACAGATAATGAAAAACTGTTTTTT
j_call: TRBJ1-1; d_call: NA; clone_size: many; v_call: TRBV13; cdr3_aa: CASSDMGDTEAFF; cdr3_nt: TGTGCCAGCAGCGACATGGGGGACACTGAAGCTTTCTTT
j_call: TRBJ2-3; d_call: NA; clone_size: NA; v_call: TRBV5-6; cdr3_aa: CASSLINTDTQYF; cdr3_nt: TGTGCCAGCAGCTTGATAAACACAGATACGCAGTATTTT
j_call: TRBJ2-5; d_call: NA; clone_size: NA; v_call: TRBV20-1; cdr3_aa: CSAHRGGSVRETQYF; cdr3_nt: TGCAGTGCTCACCGAGGGGGGAGCGTTCGGGAGACCCAGTACTTC
j_call: TRBJ2-2; d_call: NA; clone_size: few; v_call: TRBV7-3; cdr3_aa: CASSHKGGANTGELFF; cdr3_nt: TGTGCCAGCAGCCACAAGGGGGGGGCGAACACCGGGGAGCTGTTTTTT
j_call: TRBJ2-1; d_call: TRBD1; clone_size: NA; v_call: TRBV5-6; cdr3_aa: CASIPGGTGLSNEQFF; cdr3_nt: TGTGCCAGCATCCCCGGGGGGACAGGGTTGAGCAATGAGCAGTTCTTC
j_call: TRBJ1-1; d_call: NA; clone_size: many; v_call: TRBV4-3; cdr3_aa: CASSQDRRGVTEAFF; cdr3_nt: TGCGCCAGCAGCCAAGATCGAAGGGGTGTCACTGAAGCTTTCTTT
j_call: TRBJ1-2; d_call: NA; clone_size: NA; v_call: TRBV12-3/TRBV12-4; cdr3_aa: CASSLKGRCNYGYTF; cdr3_nt: TGTGCCAGCAGTTTAAAGGGACGTTGTAACTATGGCTACACCTTC
j_call: TRBJ2-1; d_call: TRBD2; clone_size: NA; v_call: TRBV11-3; cdr3_aa: CASSSGTSSTNEQFF; cdr3_nt: TGTGCCAGCAGCTCCGGGACTAGCTCGACCAATGAGCAGTTCTTC
j_call: TRBJ2-2; d_call: NA; clone_size: NA; v_call: TRBV18; cdr3_aa: CASSPPGTGELFF; cdr3_nt: TGTGCCAGCTCACCCCCCGGCACCGGGGAGCTGTTTTTT
j_call: TRBJ2-1; d_call: TRBD2; clone_size: NA; v_call: TRBV29-1; cdr3_aa: CSVGQVGGTSSQFF; cdr3_nt: TGCAGCGTTGGGCAGGTGGGGGGGACCTCCTCGCAGTTCTTC
j_call: TRBJ1-2; d_call: NA; clone_size: many; v_call: TRBV28; cdr3_aa: CASSLLQGGGYTF; cdr3_nt: TGTGCCAGCAGTTTACTACAGGGTGGAGGCTACACCTTC
j_call: TRBJ1-2; d_call: NA; clone_size: NA; v_call: TRBV12-3/TRBV12-4; cdr3_aa: CARNPFGGYYGYTF; cdr3_nt: TGTGCCAGGAACCCCTTTGGGGGGTATTATGGCTACACCTTC
j_call: TRBJ2-1; d_call: TRBD2; clone_size: NA; v_call: TRBV7-9; cdr3_aa: CASALWPGGVHEQFF; cdr3_nt: TGTGCCAGCGCGCTCTGGCCGGGGGGTGTCCATGAGCAGTTCTTC
j_call: TRBJ2-1; d_call: NA; clone_size: NA; v_call: TRBV29-1; cdr3_aa: CSTSRGASYNEQFF; cdr3_nt: TGCAGCACTAGTAGAGGGGCGAGCTACAATGAGCAGTTCTTC